This TCR beta chain was sequenced during a study of post-analysis software for immune sequencing data. Regarding this clonotype: Its antigen is undetermined.

CDR3 size: 15 residues. The J segment lost 1 base and the V segment lost 5 bases, leaving 6 bases of the junction unmatched. Germline V CDR1 and CDR2: SGHTA, FQGNSA. Overall study findings and caveats: Patients used a few TRBV segments, including TRBV5-6, TRBV5-1 and TRBV20-1, more often than controls.

Prepared libraries of TCR beta cDNA carried unique molecular identifiers. TCRdb itself ran the PCR reads through MiXCR, one entry per CDR3 protein. This table holds a few hundred thousand distinct CDR3 sequences, less than 40% found once. This TCR was sampled from a girl between 10 and 17 years old with multiple sclerosis. This chain connects TRBV7-2 to TRBJ1-1; 8 bases are shared with TRBD1. Sequencing input: blood. CDR3 nucleotide sequence: TGTGCCAGCAGCACCGGACAGGGCCCGAACACTGAAGCTTTCTTT. It is translated as CASSTGQGPNTEAFF.